These T cell receptor beta chains were read from a single sample in a study of blood T cells in healthy people across ages. TCRdb itself ran the 5' RACE reads through MiXCR, one entry per CDR3 protein. The sample comprises some 930,000 distinct CDR3 sequences, almost 30% of which are singletons, and roughly 10% rests with the top ten. The sample was also reused in another study, on T cells of mothers and their children.

Source material: blood. The receptors come from a woman aged 40-49 years in good health. CDR3s include the opening cysteine and the closing phenylalanine or tryptophan. D genes are given only for firm matches. Clone size is shown for a subset of rows, as once, few, many or a class of expanded clone.

>NA|TRBV5-1|TRBJ2-1|NA
CASSFSTGVANEQFF
TGCGCCAGCAGCTTCTCAACGGGGGTGGCCAATGAGCAGTTCTTC
>many|TRBV10-3|TRBJ2-7|NA
CAISDPTASYEQYF
TGTGCCATCAGTGACCCTACAGCCTCCTACGAGCAGTACTTC
>NA|TRBV30|TRBJ2-1|TRBD2
CAWNGGAYNEQFF
TGTGCCTGGAACGGGGGGGCGTACAATGAGCAGTTCTTC
>few|TRBV4-3|TRBJ1-6|NA
CASSERPGYNSPLHF
TGCGCCAGCAGCGAAAGACCAGGGTATAATTCACCCCTCCACTTT
>once|TRBV27|TRBJ1-1|TRBD1
CASRSGTADTEAFF
TGTGCCAGCAGGTCCGGGACAGCTGACACTGAAGCTTTCTTT
>NA|TRBV4-3|TRBJ1-2|NA
CASSQARTVDGYTF
TGCGCCAGCAGCCAAGCCCGGACCGTTGATGGCTACACCTTC
>NA|TRBV23-1|TRBJ2-3|TRBD2
CASSQPQARTSGGTPSTDTQYF
TGCGCCAGCAGTCAACCCCAGGCCCGGACTAGCGGGGGGACACCTAGCACAGATACGCAGTATTTT
>NA|TRBV6-5|TRBJ2-5|TRBD1
CASSPLRQGAEETQYF
TGTGCCAGCAGCCCCTTACGACAGGGGGCGGAAGAGACCCAGTACTTC
>NA|TRBV7-2|TRBJ1-2|NA
CASSWTSGENYGYTF
TGTGCCAGCAGTTGGACTAGCGGGGAAAACTATGGCTACACCTTC
>NA|TRBV5-1|TRBJ2-7|TRBD2
CASRVRGGKLEQYF
TGCGCCAGCAGAGTACGGGGGGGCAAACTCGAGCAGTACTTC
>NA|TRBV4-2|TRBJ2-3|NA
CASSQDIRDTQYF
TGTGCCAGCAGCCAAGATATAAGAGATACGCAGTATTTT
>NA|TRBV3-1|TRBJ1-1|NA
CASSQLPGHRNTEAFF
TGTGCCAGCAGCCAACTTCCGGGACACCGGAACACTGAAGCTTTCTTT
>few|TRBV15|TRBJ2-1|TRBD2
CATSRDYATGGPNEQFF
TGTGCCACCAGCAGAGATTACGCGACGGGGGGGCCCAATGAGCAGTTCTTC
>few|TRBV3-1|TRBJ1-6|NA
CASRLQIGHSPLHF
TGTGCCAGCAGATTACAGATCGGGCATTCACCCCTCCACTTT
>NA|TRBV9|TRBJ2-7|NA
CASGVGGTNYEQYF
TGTGCCAGCGGCGTAGGAGGCACAAACTACGAGCAGTACTTC
>NA|TRBV12-3/TRBV12-4|TRBJ2-3|NA
CASSFVVNTDTQYF
TGTGCCAGCAGTTTTGTGGTAAATACAGATACGCAGTATTTT
>few|TRBV15|TRBJ2-7|NA
CATKRDHQGEQYF
TGTGCCACCAAGAGGGACCACCAGGGAGAGCAGTACTTC
>NA|TRBV3-1|TRBJ2-7|TRBD2
CASSQDGLAGGVPYEQYF
TGTGCCAGCAGCCAAGATGGGCTAGCGGGGGGCGTACCCTACGAGCAGTACTTC
>few|TRBV5-5|TRBJ2-7|NA
CASSLFAGAPYEQYF
TGTGCCAGCAGCTTGTTCGCGGGGGCCCCCTACGAGCAGTACTTC
>few|TRBV20-1|TRBJ1-1|NA
CSASKGDHEAFF
TGCAGTGCCAGTAAGGGCGACCATGAAGCTTTCTTT
>few|TRBV3-1|TRBJ2-4|TRBD2
CASSQERVAGDHEQYF
TGTGCCAGCAGCCAAGAGAGGGTAGCGGGGGATCATGAGCAGTACTTC
>NA|TRBV27|TRBJ2-3|NA
CASSLSYSTDTQYF
TGTGCCAGCAGCTTAAGTTATAGCACAGATACGCAGTATTTT
>many|TRBV12-3/TRBV12-4|TRBJ1-2|TRBD1
CASSFLRQGAGGYTF
TGTGCCAGCAGTTTTCTGAGACAGGGGGCCGGGGGCTACACCTTC
>NA|TRBV20-1|TRBJ2-7|NA
CSARYPGNYEQYF
TGCAGTGCTAGGTATCCAGGGAACTACGAGCAGTACTTC
>NA|TRBV27|TRBJ2-1|TRBD1
CASSLGTVQGEQFF
TGTGCCAGCAGTTTGGGGACAGTACAAGGTGAGCAGTTCTTC
>few|TRBV4-3|TRBJ1-2|TRBD1
CASSQADRGQNYGYTF
TGCGCCAGCAGCCAAGCAGACAGGGGGCAAAACTATGGCTACACCTTC
>NA|TRBV20-1|TRBJ2-5|NA
CSARDDASRWETQYF
TGCAGTGCTAGAGATGATGCCAGCCGGTGGGAGACCCAGTACTTC
>NA|TRBV27|TRBJ1-2|NA
CASSPGGRVNYGYTF
TGTGCCAGCTCTCCCGGGGGGCGAGTAAACTATGGCTACACCTTC
>NA|TRBV7-2|TRBJ1-2|NA
CASSPRRGIWDGYTF
TGTGCCAGCAGCCCCCGCAGGGGAATATGGGATGGCTACACCTTC
>many|TRBV4-2|TRBJ2-1|NA
CASSQGNEQFF
TGTGCCAGCAGCCAGGGAAATGAGCAGTTCTTC
>NA|TRBV7-2|TRBJ2-1|TRBD2
CASRPPGLAGGNEQCF
TGTGCCAGCAGGCCGCCGGGACTAGCGGGGGGGAATGAGCAGTGCTTC
>NA|TRBV10-3|TRBJ1-5|TRBD1
CAVSEAQGAQPQHF
TGTGCCGTCAGTGAGGCACAGGGGGCTCAGCCCCAGCATTTT
>NA|TRBV12-3/TRBV12-4|TRBJ2-3|NA
CASSQPGRRADTEYF
TGTGCCAGCAGCCAGCCGGGCAGGAGGGCAGATACGGAGTATTTT
>NA|TRBV29-1|TRBJ1-4|NA
CSGGGANEKLFF
TGCAGCGGCGGGGGGGCTAATGAAAAACTGTTTTTT
>NA|TRBV6-5|TRBJ2-7|NA
CVSSYLGAGEQYF
TGTGTCAGCAGTTACTTAGGGGCAGGCGAGCAGTACTTC
>NA|TRBV10-3|TRBJ1-5|NA
CAISESPTGKAQHF
TGTGCCATCAGTGAGTCGCCTACAGGGAAGGCCCAGCATTTT
>few|TRBV12-3/TRBV12-4|TRBJ1-6|NA
CASTPSGGDQTLHF
TGTGCCAGCACCCCGAGCGGGGGAGATCAGACCCTCCACTTT
>many|TRBV27|TRBJ2-5|TRBD1
CASSAPGTGEQYF
TGTGCCAGCAGTGCCCCCGGGACAGGGGAGCAGTACTTC
>many|TRBV21-1|TRBJ2-3|NA
CASSPGTREDTQYF
TGTGCCAGCAGCCCGGGGACTAGAGAAGATACGCAGTATTTT
>many|TRBV9|TRBJ2-1|NA
CASSPEGYSYNEQFF
TGTGCCAGCAGCCCTGAGGGGTACTCCTACAATGAGCAGTTCTTC
>few|TRBV29-1|TRBJ1-2|NA
CSVEERGLYGYTF
TGCAGCGTTGAGGAGAGGGGTCTCTACGGCTACACCTTC
>NA|TRBV5-1|TRBJ2-3|NA
CASSLQPLLGQGIPPKAKDTQYF
TGCGCCAGCAGCCTGCAACCTCTCCTCGGGCAGGGTATCCCGCCCAAGGCCAAAGATACGCAGTATTTT
>many|TRBV3-1|TRBJ2-7|NA
CASSQVSGAEQYF
TGTGCCAGCAGCCAAGTTTCAGGGGCCGAGCAGTACTTC
>once|TRBV25-1|TRBJ2-2|NA
CASSDQRVSNTGELFF
TGTGCCAGCAGTGACCAGCGGGTCTCGAACACCGGGGAGCTGTTTTTT
>few|TRBV28|TRBJ2-7|TRBD1
CASSVQGVSYEQYF
TGTGCCAGCAGTGTACAGGGGGTTAGTTACGAGCAGTACTTC
>NA|TRBV7-9|TRBJ1-2|NA
CASSLGRPGYGYTF
TGTGCCAGCAGCTTAGGTCGACCGGGCTATGGCTACACCTTC
>many|TRBV4-1|TRBJ2-7|TRBD2
CASSPRGTSGGYPAYEQYF
TGCGCCAGCAGCCCTCGGGGGACTAGCGGGGGCTACCCAGCCTACGAGCAGTACTTC
>NA|TRBV7-3|TRBJ2-1|TRBD2
CASSLNGGGRDEQFF
TGTGCCAGCAGCTTAAATGGCGGGGGGCGGGATGAACAGTTCTTC
>few|TRBV6-5|TRBJ2-2|NA
CASSYGGNTGELFF
TGTGCCAGCAGTTACGGAGGGAACACCGGGGAGCTGTTTTTT